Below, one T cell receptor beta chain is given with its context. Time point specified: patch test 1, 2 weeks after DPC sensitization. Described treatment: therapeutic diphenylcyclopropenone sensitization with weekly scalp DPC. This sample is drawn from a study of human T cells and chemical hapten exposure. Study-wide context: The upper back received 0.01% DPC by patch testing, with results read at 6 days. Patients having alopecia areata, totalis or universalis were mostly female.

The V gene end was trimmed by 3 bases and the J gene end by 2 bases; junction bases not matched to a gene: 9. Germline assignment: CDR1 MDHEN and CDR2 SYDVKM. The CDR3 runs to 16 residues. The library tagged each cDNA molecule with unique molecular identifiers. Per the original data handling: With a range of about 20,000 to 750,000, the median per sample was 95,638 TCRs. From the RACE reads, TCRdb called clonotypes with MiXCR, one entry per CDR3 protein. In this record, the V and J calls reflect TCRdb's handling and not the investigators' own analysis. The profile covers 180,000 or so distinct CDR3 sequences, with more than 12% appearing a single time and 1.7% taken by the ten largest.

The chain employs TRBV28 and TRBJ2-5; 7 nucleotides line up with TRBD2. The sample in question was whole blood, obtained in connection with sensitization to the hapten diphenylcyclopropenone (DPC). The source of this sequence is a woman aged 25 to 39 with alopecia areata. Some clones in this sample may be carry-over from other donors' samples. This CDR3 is CASSLGRGRWQETQYF. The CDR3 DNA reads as TGTGCCAGCAGTTTGGGGAGGGGCCGATGGCAAGAGACCCAGTACTTC. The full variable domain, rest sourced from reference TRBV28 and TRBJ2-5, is DVKVTQSSRYLVKRTGEKVFLECVQDMDHENMFWYRQDPGLGLRLIYFSYDVKMKEKGDIPEGYSVSREKKERFSLILESASTNQTSMYLCASSLGRGRWQETQYFGPGTRLLVL.